Below are 3 T cell receptor beta chains sequenced from a single sample in a study of somatic mutations in cytotoxic T cells in rheumatoid arthritis. Measured with immunoSEQ multiplex PCR; TCRdb has only the in-frame clones, and not every one. This table holds roughly 20,000 clones, around 67% found once. The sequencing sample was made of CD8+ T cells sorted from blood. Receptors were obtained from an adult with rheumatoid arthritis.

The chain employs TRBV4-1 and TRBJ2-7; tentatively, D is TRBD1 (5 bases). Per the germline V gene, CDR1 is MGHRA and CDR2 is YSYEKL. With 1 base removed from V and 10 bases from J, the gap between germline ends came to 14 bases. This CDR3 spans 13 amino acids. In DNA form, the CDR3 reads TGCGCCAGCAGCCAAGGTCCAGCAGGGCATCAGTACTTC. This gives the protein CASSQGPAGHQYF.

The chain recombines TRBV2 with TRBJ1-3; D is unresolved. This CDR3 has 13 residues. The ends were cut back, 6 bases at V and 3 bases at J, with 9 bases in the middle. Germline V gives CDR1 SNHLY, CDR2 FYNNEI. The chain's CDR3 is CASRERFGNTIYF. The CDR3 region has the DNA TGTGCCAGCAGGGAGAGATTTGGAAACACCATATATTTT.

This clone was picked up a small number of times. The chain joins TRBV21-1 to TRBJ2-5. TRBV21-1 is given as a pseudogene. CDR3 length: 15 residues. The CDR3 bases are TGTGCCAGCAATAAAATCGGGACGCTTCAAGAGACCCAGTACTTC. Translated, it gives CASNKIGTLQETQYF.